This TCR beta chain was profiled in a study of shared clonotypes between healthy human individuals. As regards this clone: Its antigen is still unknown.

Regarding the study as a whole: Across a handful of donors, naive CD4 shared approximately 4.5%, naive CD8 about 3.2%, memory CD4 more than 2%, memory CD8 more than 0.35%.

Repertoires were generated with immunoSEQ multiplex PCR, while TCRdb's copy carries only in-frame clones and drops some. Seen here are more than 400,000 clones, 95% to 97% observed once, and the top ten hold roughly 0.06%. CDR1 is MNHNY, CDR2 SVGAGI, per germline (reference sequence). The germline V and J ends were trimmed by 5 bases and 0 bases, with 10 bases remaining between them. This CDR3 comprises 14 residues. The V call is TRBV6-6, the J call TRBJ1-2, with D perhaps TRBD1 (5 bases). The source is a woman in her thirties in good health. Sequencing used naive CD4+ T cells sorted from blood. Subset given: CD45RA+ positively selected. The CDR3 is CASSNRNPNYGYTF. CDR3 DNA sequence: TGTGCCAGCAGTAACAGGAACCCTAACTATGGCTACACCTTC.